This TCR beta chain was recorded in a study of siplizumab effects on memory and regulatory T cells. General observations from the study: Naive-or-memory phenotypes were unassignable for roughly 80-95% of proliferating CD4+ or CD8+ clones. Confirmation was lacking for the suppressive function of proliferating Tregs derived from siplizumab cultures. Naive T cells seemed more diverse than memory cells; they also seemed major alloresponse contributors.

Each sample yielded about 9.9 x 10^4 assayed TCR templates. Clones were sequenced by immunoSEQ multiplex PCR, and TCRdb holds only the in-frame ones, with some missing. This sample yields tens of thousands of clones, of which 93% are seen a single time; 4.5% to 5% belongs to the top ten. J was trimmed by 4 bases and V by 3 bases; bases with no gene match: 2. The CDR3 spans 14 residues. Germline V gene data show CDR1 as MNHEY and CDR2 as SVGAGI. About this clone: The antigen is not known. Other DNA sequences from this sample encode an identical CDR3 as well.

The sequenced material came from CD8+ T cells sorted from blood. V is TRBV6-5 and J is TRBJ2-7, with TRBD1 identical over 11 bases. The sequence was obtained from a human donor in good health. The CDR3 loop is CASSYGQGAYEQYF. CDR3 nucleotide sequence: TGTGCCAGCAGTTATGGACAGGGGGCATACGAGCAGTACTTC.